The next 13 T cell receptor beta chains were all read from a single sample in a study of blood T cells in healthy people across ages. The second PCR ran roughly 6 to 11 cycles with a sample-barcoded 5' primer and J-beta primers. Using its own MiXCR run on the 5' RACE reads, TCRdb lists one record per CDR3 protein. Seen here are about 640,000 distinct CDR3 sequences, 35% to 50% observed once, and the top ten hold around 30%. Sequenced sample: blood. These receptors were obtained from a man at least 80 years old in good health.

V gene TRBV20-1 combines with J gene TRBJ2-5; D is unresolved. The length of the CDR3 is 14 residues. Per the germline V gene, CDR1 is DFQATT and CDR2 is SNEGSKA (reference sequence). Trimming stripped 0 bases from V and 4 bases from J, with 12 bases between. For the CDR3, the DNA is TGCAGTGCTAGAGACCCTAATAGTAGAGAGACCCAGTACTTC. It encodes CSARDPNSRETQYF.

This clonotype occurred a few times. The chain joins TRBV6-1 to TRBJ2-7, with D perhaps TRBD1 (6 bases). The V gene lost 2 bases and the J gene lost 4 bases, with 15 bases spanning the gap. The V gene's germline CDR1 is MNHNS and CDR2 SASEGT. This CDR3 spans 15 amino acids. CDR3 bases: TGTGCCAGCAGTGAAAGACAGGTCGGGAAATACGAGCAGTACTTC. It encodes CASSERQVGKYEQYF.

This clonotype has only a few counts. CDR3 DNA sequence: TGTGCCAGCAGCTTCCCGACAGGGAAGAATGAGCAGTACTTC. It specifies CASSFPTGKNEQYF. The chain is built from TRBV7-6 and TRBJ2-5; 7 bases line up with TRBD1. The CDR3 is 14 residues long. V lost 3 bases and J lost 11; bases outside the gene matches: 12. Germline V CDR1 and CDR2: SGHVS, FNYEAQ.

The chain recombines TRBV11-3 with TRBJ1-6; 10 nucleotides match TRBD1. V dropped 5 bases and J dropped 12; count of bases not matched to a gene: 10. CDR3 length: 15 residues. Germline V gives CDR1 SGHNT, CDR2 YENEEA. CDR3 nucleotides: TGTGCCAGCAGCCAAGATGGGACAGGGGACGAACCCCTCCACTTT. Translating gives CASSQDGTGDEPLHF.

This clonotype was observed a handful of times. This chain connects TRBV6-5 to TRBJ2-4, with a tentative D call TRBD2 (6 bases). The closer fit of TRBJ2-7 to the DNA end suggests the J call may be wrong. CDR3 length: 14 residues. Per germline, CDR1 MNHEY and CDR2 SVGAGI. This CDR3 reads CASSYRAGTYEQYF. For the CDR3, the DNA is TGTGCCAGCAGTTACAGGGCGGGGACCTACGAGCAGTACTTC.

This clonotype has only a few counts. The chain uses TRBV7-2 and TRBJ2-4; D is perhaps TRBD1 or TRBD2 (5 bases each). The CDR3 length is 19 residues. CDR1 SGHTA and CDR2 FQGNSA come from the germline V gene. The V end was cut by 6 bases, the J end by 1 base, with 25 bases between. Written as DNA, the CDR3 is TGTGCCAGCAGTCGATCCCCGGGACGCATCCTCGACGCCAAAAACATTCAGTACTTC. This translates into CASSRSPGRILDAKNIQYF.

The V call is TRBV20-1, the J call TRBJ1-2; D unresolved. Deletions cut 3 bases from V and 4 bases from J, with 9 bases between. The V gene's germline CDR1 is DFQATT and CDR2 SNEGSKA (reference sequence). The CDR3 contains 12 residues. CDR3 sequence (DNA): TGCAGTGCTAGTCGTGGAGGCTATGGCTACACCTTC. This translates into CSASRGGYGYTF.

This clonotype has a handful of counts. CDR3 region: CASSQTGLYEQYF. For the CDR3, the DNA is TGTGCCAGCAGCCAGACAGGGCTCTACGAGCAGTACTTC. The V call is TRBV27, the J call TRBJ2-7, with 7 positions matching TRBD1. Germline CDR1 is MNHEY and CDR2 is SMNVEV (reference sequence). The CDR3 has 13 residues. The ends lost 6 bases at V and 3 bases at J; junction bases unmatched: 5.

The CDR3 region is CASSDEARTYEQYF. The CDR3 DNA follows: TGTGCCAGCAGTGATGAGGCCCGAACCTACGAGCAGTACTTC. The gene calls are TRBV2 and TRBJ2-7; D uncertain. The CDR3 consists of 14 residues. The germline gives CDR1 SNHLY, CDR2 FYNNEI. Trimming took off 3 bases at V and 2 bases at J, with 11 bases between the two ends.

This clonotype has at least ten counts. The V call is TRBV6-4, the J call TRBJ2-3; TRBD2 is a possible D gene (6 bases). The ends were cut back, 8 bases at V and 0 bases at J, with 12 bases in the middle. Germline values: CDR1 MRHNA, CDR2 SNTAGT. This CDR3 is built from 14 residues. CDR3 DNA: TGTGCCAGCTCCGCGGGACCTAGCACAGATACGCAGTATTTT. It codes for CASSAGPSTDTQYF.

The V call is TRBV20-1, the J call TRBJ2-1; 7 bases map to TRBD2. Germline trimming cut 8 bases from V and 8 bases from J; bases unmatched to any gene: 6. This CDR3 is built from 11 residues. Per the germline V gene, CDR1 is DFQATT and CDR2 is SNEGSKA (reference sequence). The CDR3 loop reads CSLAAAHEQFF. The CDR3 nucleotides are TGCAGTCTAGCGGCAGCCCATGAGCAGTTCTTC.

V and J are TRBV30 and TRBJ2-5, with 7 bases lining up with TRBD2. V lost 3 bases to trimming and J lost 4 bases; unmatched junction nucleotides: 11. Per the germline V gene, CDR1 is GTSNPN and CDR2 is SVGIG (reference sequence). The CDR3 extends over 15 amino acids. In DNA, the CDR3 is TGTGCCTGGAGAAAGAGAGGGAGGGGTCCAGAGACCCAGTACTTC. Residues: CAWRKRGRGPETQYF.

The chain has TRBV28 and TRBJ1-4, with 11 bases fitting TRBD1. The CDR3 spans 16 residues. From germline, CDR1 is MDHEN and CDR2 SYDVKM. After removal of 7 bases from V and 3 bases from J, the junction contained 7 bases not matched to a gene. CDR3 sequence: CASTGQGATANEKLFF. The CDR3 bases are TGTGCCAGCACAGGACAGGGGGCTACCGCTAATGAAAAACTGTTTTTT.